These 32 T cell receptor beta chains share one sample of origin, sequenced in a study of blood T cell repertoires in COVID-19. Libraries were prepared by immunoSEQ multiplex PCR; TCRdb keeps only in-frame clonotypes and omits some of them. There are approximately 120,000 clones in the sample; roughly 88% occur only once, and 7% to 9.5% lies in the top ten. Sequenced sample: peripheral blood. The receptors derive from a woman older than 75 with active or convalescent COVID-19.

This clone was seen a handful of times. V and J are TRBV10-3 and TRBJ2-2; a possible D gene is TRBD2 (5 bases). The CDR3 spans 13 residues. CDR1 and CDR2 from the germline V gene are ENHRY and SYGVKD. Trimming took 4 bases from V and 6 from J, leaving 9 bases between them. Here the CDR3 reads CAISGGLAGELFF. DNA of the CDR3: TGTGCCATCAGTGGCGGACTGGCCGGGGAGCTGTTTTTT.

The V gene is TRBV4-1, the J gene TRBJ2-1, with 7 bases lining up with TRBD1. The junction had 8 bases not matched to a gene; V was cut back by 1 base and J by 5 bases. Germline CDR1 is MGHRA and CDR2 is YSYEKL. This CDR3 has 16 residues. CDR3 sequence reads: CASSQAEGAPHNEQFF. CDR3 DNA: TGCGCCAGCAGCCAAGCTGAGGGGGCACCCCACAATGAGCAGTTCTTC.

The chain has TRBV7-2 and TRBJ1-1; TRBD1 might be the D (5 bases). The CDR3 is 14 amino acids. From germline, CDR1 is SGHTA and CDR2 FQGNSA. Trimming took off 7 bases at V and 6 bases at J, with 18 bases between the two ends. CDR3 sequence: CASIPGAYPSEAFF. DNA of the CDR3: TGTGCCAGCATCCCTGGGGCCTACCCTTCTGAAGCTTTCTTT.

CDR3 DNA sequence: TGCGCCAGCAGCTCAGGGGACCTCAGCACAGATACGCAGTATTTT. Translated, it gives CASSSGDLSTDTQYF. This sequence joins TRBV5-1 and TRBJ2-3; D may be TRBD1 (6 bases). The CDR3 has 15 residues. Trimming removed 3 bases from V and 0 bases from J, with 11 bases in between. The V gene's germline CDR1 is SGHRS and CDR2 YFSETQ.

This sequence joins TRBV6-5 and TRBJ1-6; 7 bases are shared with TRBD1. Per the germline V gene, CDR1 is MNHEY and CDR2 is SVGAGI. The CDR3 spans 15 residues. V lost 7 bases and J lost 6; bases outside the gene matches: 9. This chain's CDR3 is CASIAVTGFNSPLHF. The DNA of the CDR3 is TGTGCCAGCATCGCAGTGACAGGGTTTAATTCACCCCTCCACTTT.

The sample holds one count of this clone. The CDR3: CASSSGTAYTDTQYF. In DNA form, the CDR3 reads TGTGCCAGCAGCTCGGGGACAGCATACACAGATACGCAGTATTTT. The chain is built from TRBV11-1 and TRBJ2-3; 7 nucleotides match TRBD1. After removal of 4 bases from V and 2 bases from J, the junction contained 6 bases not matched to a gene. This CDR3 contains 15 residues. CDR1 and CDR2 from the germline V gene are SGHAT and FQDESV (reference sequence).

This clone was observed a single time. The rearrangement links TRBV19 to TRBJ1-4, with 7 bases identical to TRBD1. Germline lookup yields CDR1 LNHDA and CDR2 SQIVND (reference sequence). The CDR3 runs 17 residues. Germline trimming cut 5 bases from V and 12 bases from J; bases unmatched to any gene: 21. The DNA for the CDR3 is TGTGCCAGTAGTGTCTCCACACCGGGACAGCCCCCGAGGGAACTGTTTTTT. Translating gives CASSVSTPGQPPRELFF.

V is TRBV19 and J is TRBJ2-7, with 10 positions matching TRBD1. The CDR3 spans 15 residues. Looked up from germline, CDR1 is LNHDA and CDR2 is SQIVND (reference sequence). V lost 4 bases and J lost 3; bases outside the gene matches: 6. CDR3 DNA: TGTGCCAGTAGTAGAGCCGGGACAGGGGTCTACGAGCAGTACTTC. Its protein is CASSRAGTGVYEQYF.

This rearrangement joins TRBV5-4 to TRBJ2-7; 14 bases are shared with TRBD2. Trimming took 4 bases from V and 2 from J; bases not matched to a gene: 14. This CDR3 contains 19 residues. Per the germline V gene, CDR1 is SGHNT and CDR2 is YYREEE (reference sequence). For the CDR3, the DNA is TGTGCCAGCAGCCACTTGCTGGGGACTAGCGGGAGTGCTGCCTACGAGCAGTACTTC. Translating it yields CASSHLLGTSGSAAYEQYF.

V gene TRBV9 combines with J gene TRBJ1-3, with 7 bases identical to TRBD1. Germline V gives CDR1 SGDLS, CDR2 YYNGEE. With V trimmed by 4 bases and J by 2 bases, 9 bases remained unmatched. There are 16 residues in the CDR3. The CDR3 coding sequence is TGTGCCAGCAGCCTAACCGTTACAGGGGCTGGAAACACCATATATTTT. It specifies CASSLTVTGAGNTIYF.

The genes are TRBV28 and TRBJ1-1, with D uncertain. The germline V and J ends were trimmed by 6 bases and 3 bases, with 8 bases remaining between them. The CDR3 runs to 12 residues. Germline CDR1 and CDR2: MDHEN and SYDVKM. DNA for the CDR3: TGTGCCAGCAGCTCCGGAGACACTGAAGCTTTCTTT. Translation gives CASSSGDTEAFF.

The table lists this clone with a count of one. This sequence joins TRBV21-1 and TRBJ2-6; the D call in the table, TRBD2, was not verified against the DNA. TRBV21-1 is marked as a pseudogene. CDR3 length: 17 residues. CDR3 nucleotide sequence: TGTGCCAGCAGCAATGGGGACGGGAGCTCTGGGGCCAACGTCCTGACTTTC. Translating it yields CASSNGDGSSGANVLTF.

This chain joins TRBV5-1 and TRBJ2-5; tentatively, D is TRBD2 (5 bases). The CDR3 consists of 13 residues. V was trimmed by 4 bases and J by 2 bases, leaving 9 bases between them. Germline CDR1 SGHRS, CDR2 YFSETQ. The chain's CDR3 is CASSTRGQETQYF. CDR3 nucleotide sequence: TGCGCCAGCAGCACCCGAGGGCAAGAGACCCAGTACTTC.

Many counts were recorded for this clone. The chain has TRBV28 and TRBJ1-5, with 7 bases fitting TRBD1. CDR1 and CDR2 from the germline V gene are MDHEN and SYDVKM. The J segment lost 4 bases and the V segment lost 2 bases, leaving 5 bases of the junction unmatched. This CDR3 is built from 15 residues. CDR3 amino acids: CASSLTQGPNQPQHF. The CDR3 bases are TGTGCCAGCAGTTTAACACAGGGGCCTAATCAGCCCCAGCATTTT.

The chain has TRBV5-1 and TRBJ1-5; D call uncertain. The CDR3 is 13 residues long. Per germline, CDR1 SGHRS and CDR2 YFSETQ. Trimming shortened V by 1 base and J by 4 bases, and 6 bases separated the two germline ends. CDR3 sequence: CASSLTGNQPQHF. CDR3 nucleotides: TGCGCCAGCAGCTTGACCGGGAATCAGCCCCAGCATTTT.

This clone has more than one count but fewer than ten. The chain combines TRBV7-3 with TRBJ1-1; no clear D. This CDR3 contains 13 residues. Germline V gene data show CDR1 as SGHTA and CDR2 as FQGTGA. Trimming cost V 4 bases and J 2 bases, with 8 bases left between them. The CDR3 protein is CASSWEGNTEAFF. DNA for the CDR3: TGTGCCAGCAGCTGGGAGGGAAACACTGAAGCTTTCTTT. The full variable domain, its missing parts supplied by reference TRBV7-3 and TRBJ1-1, is GAGVSQTPSNKVTEKGKYVELRCDPISGHTALYWYRQSLGQGPEFLIYFQGTGAADDSGLPNDRFFAVRPEGSVSTLKIQRTERGDSAVYLCASSWEGNTEAFFGQGTRLTVV.

Only one count was recorded for this clone. CDR3 protein: CASSLEPGHRGYTF. DNA of the CDR3: TGTGCCAGCAGCTTGGAACCGGGACACCGCGGCTACACCTTC. This chain connects TRBV7-9 to TRBJ1-2, with D possibly TRBD1 on 6 matching bases. Germline V gene sequence: CDR1 SEHNR, CDR2 FQNEAQ (reference sequence). The V end was cut by 3 bases, the J end by 8 bases, with 16 bases between. The CDR3 totals 14 residues. Drawing the rest from reference TRBV7-9 and TRBJ1-2, the complete variable domain is DTGVSQNPRHKITKRGQNVTFRCDPISEHNRLYWYRQTLGQGPEFLTYFQNEAQLEKSRLLSDRFSAERPKGSFSTLEIQRTEQGDSAMYLCASSLEPGHRGYTFGSGTRLTVV.

This clone appeared a few times. The chain joins TRBV4-1 to TRBJ2-2; TRBD2 matches at 14 bases. Per the germline V gene, CDR1 is MGHRA and CDR2 is YSYEKL. V trimming: 0 bases; J trimming: 0 bases; junction bases outside the gene matches: 12. The CDR3 has 22 residues. CDR3 residues: CASSQERGRGTSGSANTGELFF. The CDR3 DNA reads as TGCGCCAGCAGCCAAGAGAGGGGAAGGGGGACTAGCGGGAGCGCGAACACCGGGGAGCTGTTTTTT.

The chain carries TRBV24-1 and TRBJ2-1; TRBD1 might be the D (5 bases). The germline V gene encodes CDR1 KGHDR and CDR2 SFDVKD. CDR3 size: 15 residues. The ends were cut back, 4 bases at V and 0 bases at J, with 9 bases in the middle. The CDR3 DNA sequence: TGTGCCACCAGTGACCTCCAGGGCTCCTACAATGAGCAGTTCTTC. Protein: CATSDLQGSYNEQFF.

The CDR3: CASTPRASYEQYF. Written as DNA, the CDR3 is TGTGCCAGTACCCCCAGGGCTAGCTACGAGCAGTACTTC. J is TRBJ2-7 and V is TRBV19; weak D call: TRBD1 (5 bases). The CDR3 covers 13 residues. Between the trimmed V and J ends, which lost 7 bases and 3 bases, there was a span of 13 bases. In germline, CDR1 is LNHDA, CDR2 SQIVND (reference sequence).

The chain has TRBV5-4 and TRBJ1-5; 9 bases match TRBD1. Germline assignment: CDR1 SGHNT and CDR2 YYREEE (reference sequence). The V and J ends lost 1 base and 1 base, in that order; junction bases with no gene match: 9. The CDR3 is made up of 18 amino acids. The CDR3: CASSLSPGQGRSNQPQHF. Here the CDR3 DNA reads TGTGCCAGCAGCTTGTCTCCCGGACAGGGGCGCAGCAATCAGCCCCAGCATTTT.

The chain uses TRBV6-5 and TRBJ1-2; a weak D match, TRBD1 (5 bases). The CDR3 sequence is 13 residues long. Germline V gene lookup returns CDR1 MNHEY and CDR2 SVGAGI. Trimming took 6 bases from V and 6 from J, leaving 14 bases between them. The CDR3 coding sequence is TGTGCCAGCAGCGTCTCAGGAGGGGATGGCTACACCTTC. Translating it yields CASSVSGGDGYTF.

This clone appeared once. The V call is TRBV4-1, the J call TRBJ2-7; 8 bases are a match to TRBD2. This CDR3 is built from 15 residues. CDR1 MGHRA and CDR2 YSYEKL come from the germline V gene. V was pared by 4 bases and J by 0 bases, with 5 bases of the junction left unmatched. CDR3 nucleotides: TGCGCCAGCAGCCGGAGCGGGAGTAGCTCCTACGAGCAGTACTTC. Amino acid sequence: CASSRSGSSSYEQYF.

J is TRBJ1-3 and V is TRBV7-8, with 9 bases that match TRBD1. V gave up 1 base and J gave up 4 bases; unmatched junction bases: 8. Germline assignment: CDR1 SGHVS and CDR2 FQNEAQ. The CDR3 spans 17 residues. CDR3 protein: CASSLGFVGTGGNTIYF. The CDR3 DNA follows: TGTGCCAGCAGCTTAGGTTTCGTGGGGACAGGGGGAAACACCATATATTTT.

J is TRBJ2-3 and V is TRBV4-1; TRBD2 is a possible D gene (6 bases). This CDR3 contains 17 residues. Germline V CDR1 and CDR2: MGHRA, YSYEKL. Trimming took off 3 bases at V and 0 bases at J, with 16 bases between the two ends. The CDR3 spells CASSHGDFRRSTDTQYF. The CDR3 DNA is TGCGCCAGCAGCCACGGGGACTTCCGACGTAGCACAGATACGCAGTATTTT.

The V gene is TRBV5-1, the J gene TRBJ1-6; 8 nucleotides match TRBD1. The V gene's germline CDR1 is SGHRS and CDR2 YFSETQ. J lost 6 bases, V lost 4 bases, and 12 bases had no gene match. The CDR3 is made up of 17 amino acids. DNA for the CDR3: TGCGCCAGCAGCCTAGACCGGGACAGGTTATCTAATTCACCCCTCCACTTT. Amino acid sequence: CASSLDRDRLSNSPLHF. Full variable domain (missing parts from reference TRBV5-1 and TRBJ1-6): KAGVTQTPRYLIKTRGQQVTLSCSPISGHRSVSWYQQTPGQGLQFLFEYFSETQRNKGNFPGRFSGRQFSNSRSEMNVSTLELGDSALYLCASSLDRDRLSNSPLHFGNGTRLTVT.

This clone was detected once. J is TRBJ2-2 and V is TRBV18; tentatively, D is TRBD1 (5 bases). CDR3 length equals 17 residues. Germline CDR1 and CDR2: KGHSH and LQKENI. V was clipped by 1 base and J by 5 bases, with 17 bases between them. CDR3 nucleotide sequence: TGTGCCAGCTCACCACGGATAACAGACAGTTATACCGGGGAGCTGTTTTTT. Translation: CASSPRITDSYTGELFF.

The V and J genes are TRBV30 and TRBJ2-7; possible D gene TRBD2, 5 bases. CDR1 and CDR2 (germline): GTSNPN, SVGIG (reference sequence). The germline V and J ends were trimmed by 3 bases and 2 bases, with 20 bases remaining between them. The length of the CDR3 is 16 residues. The CDR3 here is CAWSGTSSGRPYEQYF. Written as DNA, the CDR3 is TGTGCCTGGAGCGGAACCTCTTCGGGGAGACCCTACGAGCAGTACTTC.

The chain recombines TRBV7-9 with TRBJ2-7; D is possibly TRBD2 (6 bases). The CDR3 is made up of 16 amino acids. Germline V CDR1 and CDR2: SEHNR, FQNEAQ (reference sequence). The V gene lost 5 bases and the J gene lost 2 bases, with 19 bases spanning the gap. The CDR3 loop reads CASSPQDPSGAYEQYF. The CDR3 coding sequence is TGTGCCAGCAGCCCCCAGGACCCCTCGGGGGCCTACGAGCAGTACTTC.

The count of this clone is one. The chain recombines TRBV25-1 with TRBJ2-5; D is unresolved. Trimming shortened V by 3 bases and J by 10 bases, and 15 bases separated the two germline ends. Germline V CDR1 and CDR2: MGHDK, SYGVNS. The CDR3 spans 13 residues. CDR3 DNA sequence: TGTGCCAGCAGTGACGACACCCGAGTCGGCCAGTACTTC. Translated: CASSDDTRVGQYF. The variable domain in full, with the rest retrieved from reference TRBV25-1 and TRBJ2-5, is EADIYQTPRYLVIGTGKKITLECSQTMGHDKMYWYQQDPGMELHLIHYSYGVNSTEKGDLSSESTVSRIRTEHFPLTLESARPSHTSQYLCASSDDTRVGQYFGPGTRLLVL.

The gene calls are TRBV28 and TRBJ2-6, with 8 bases matching TRBD1. The CDR3 totals 15 residues. CDR1 is MDHEN and CDR2 is SYDVKM in the germline V gene. J was trimmed by 2 bases and V by 3 bases; bases with no gene match: 0. Here the CDR3 reads CASSLDRAGANVLTF. The CDR3 DNA follows: TGTGCCAGCAGTTTGGACAGGGCTGGGGCCAACGTCCTGACTTTC.

The V and J genes are TRBV27 and TRBJ2-5; tentative D call: TRBD1 (5 bases). This CDR3 is built from 13 residues. From germline, CDR1 is MNHEY and CDR2 SMNVEV (reference sequence). Trimming removed 4 bases from V and 2 bases from J, with 8 bases in between. This CDR3 reads CASSSRQQETQYF. CDR3 coding DNA: TGTGCCAGCAGTTCTAGACAGCAAGAGACCCAGTACTTC.